The 24 T cell receptor beta chains reported below all come from one sample, sequenced in a study of graft-versus-host responses after intestinal transplantation. Their target antigens are unknown. The method was immunoSEQ multiplex PCR; TCRdb's version includes in-frame clones alone and lacks a portion of them. Of just over 85,000 clones in the sample, 85% to 95% are singletons; the top ten hold about 0.44%. Specimen: unstimulated CD8+ T cells sorted from spleen or lymph node cells, collected before transplant. These receptors all stem from a human donor who was the organ donor for an intestinal transplant.

V and J are TRBV5-1 and TRBJ1-6; 10 bases agree with TRBD1. There are 19 residues in the CDR3. V shed 0 bases and J 2 bases; nucleotides not matched to a gene: 8. The germline V gene encodes CDR1 SGHRS and CDR2 YFSETQ. The CDR3 DNA reads TGCGCCAGCAGCTTGGGCCTCTCTGGGACAGGGGCCTATAATTCACCCCTCCACTTT. As protein: CASSLGLSGTGAYNSPLHF. Full variable domain (remainder filled in from reference TRBV5-1 and TRBJ1-6): KAGVTQTPRYLIKTRGQQVTLSCSPISGHRSVSWYQQTPGQGLQFLFEYFSETQRNKGNFPGRFSGRQFSNSRSEMNVSTLELGDSALYLCASSLGLSGTGAYNSPLHFGNGTRLTVT.

V and J are TRBV4-2 and TRBJ2-3, with TRBD2 matching 14 bases. The CDR3 spans 16 residues. Trimming removed 2 bases from V and 4 bases from J; junction bases left unmatched: 2. Germline loops: CDR1 LGHNA, CDR2 YNFKEQ. The chain's CDR3 is CASSQLTSGGADTQYF. CDR3 in DNA: TGTGCCAGCAGCCAATTGACTAGCGGGGGGGCAGATACGCAGTATTTT.

The rearrangement joins TRBV4-1 to TRBJ2-7; D is undetermined. Per the germline V gene, CDR1 is MGHRA and CDR2 is YSYEKL. V was cut by 4 bases and J by 2 bases, with 9 bases left in between. The CDR3 extends over 13 amino acids. The CDR3 DNA sequence: TGCGCCAGCAGCCCAGGAATGGCCTACGAGCAGTACTTC. Its protein product is CASSPGMAYEQYF.

The chain combines TRBV4-2 with TRBJ2-3; perhaps TRBD2 as D (6 bases). CDR3 length: 13 residues. V was pared by 1 base and J by 6 bases, with 8 bases between. CDR1 is LGHNA, CDR2 YNFKEQ, per germline. CDR3 sequence: CASSQVEGDTQYF. Written as DNA, the CDR3 is TGTGCCAGCAGCCAAGTGGAGGGCGATACGCAGTATTTT.

This rearrangement joins TRBV19 to TRBJ2-2; D might be TRBD2 (5 bases). Germline CDR1 and CDR2: LNHDA and SQIVND (reference sequence). V lost 6 bases to trimming and J lost 5 bases, with 10 bases between them. The CDR3 length is 13 residues. CDR3 coding DNA: TGTGCCAGTAGGAGGGTGGGAACCGGGGAGCTGTTTTTT. Protein: CASRRVGTGELFF.

The V gene is TRBV28, the J gene TRBJ2-5; 8 bases agree with TRBD1. Unmatched junction bases numbered 10, after V lost 6 bases and J lost 4 bases. The germline V gene has CDR1 MDHEN and CDR2 SYDVKM. There are 15 residues in the CDR3. CDR3 nucleotides: TGTGCCAGCAGCTCCAACGGACAGGGAGCAGAGACCCAGTACTTC. Translation gives CASSSNGQGAETQYF. Full variable domain (remainder filled in from reference TRBV28 and TRBJ2-5): DVKVTQSSRYLVKRTGEKVFLECVQDMDHENMFWYRQDPGLGLRLIYFSYDVKMKEKGDIPEGYSVSREKKERFSLILESASTNQTSMYLCASSSNGQGAETQYFGPGTRLLVL.

This clone was recorded once. The rearrangement joins TRBV5-3 to TRBJ1-5; no clear D gene. TRBV5-3 is an ORF, with its function uncertain. V gave up 9 bases and J gave up 7 bases, with 17 bases separating them. CDR3 size: 13 residues. CDR3 nucleotides: TGTGCCACACCCGGGGAACCAAGACAGCCCCAGCATTTT. Its protein is CATPGEPRQPQHF.

V usage is TRBV9 and J usage is TRBJ2-1, with D possibly TRBD1 on 6 matching bases. This CDR3 is 16 amino acids long. Germline-derived CDR1 and CDR2 are SGDLS and YYNGEE. Trimming took off 4 bases at V and 5 bases at J, with 19 bases between the two ends. CDR3 coding DNA: TGTGCCAGCAGCCCTCAGGGGCAAACTAGAGACAATGAGCAGTTCTTC. Amino acid sequence: CASSPQGQTRDNEQFF.

This clone was observed a single time. The rearrangement uses TRBV13 and TRBJ2-7; 7 nucleotides align to TRBD1. The CDR3 is made up of 15 amino acids. CDR1 and CDR2 from the germline V gene are PRHDT and FYEKMQ (reference sequence). With V trimmed by 4 bases and J by 5 bases, 11 bases remained unmatched. CDR3 region: CASSSRQGYGDEQYF. Here the CDR3 DNA reads TGTGCCAGCAGCTCCCGACAGGGTTATGGAGACGAGCAGTACTTC.

In this sample, this clone turned up a few times. Within the sample, other DNA sequences also encode this same CDR3. The V call is TRBV4-2, the J call TRBJ1-5; D ambiguous. Germline CDR1 reads LGHNA; CDR2 reads YNFKEQ. The CDR3 totals 15 residues. Deletions cut 1 base from V and 0 bases from J, with 7 bases between. Written as DNA, the CDR3 is TGTGCCAGCAGCCAAGGGCAGAATAGCAATCAGCCCCAGCATTTT. Its translation is CASSQGQNSNQPQHF.

V gene TRBV28 combines with J gene TRBJ1-1; D gene unclear. The CDR3 covers 15 residues. Germline V gives CDR1 MDHEN, CDR2 SYDVKM. V gave up 1 base and J gave up 0 bases, with 9 bases separating them. Here the CDR3 reads CASSLSRELNTEAFF. The CDR3 bases are TGTGCCAGCAGTTTATCGCGAGAGCTGAACACTGAAGCTTTCTTT. Full variable domain (outside the CDR3, taken from reference TRBV28 and TRBJ1-1): DVKVTQSSRYLVKRTGEKVFLECVQDMDHENMFWYRQDPGLGLRLIYFSYDVKMKEKGDIPEGYSVSREKKERFSLILESASTNQTSMYLCASSLSRELNTEAFFGQGTRLTVV.

This sequence joins TRBV5-6 and TRBJ1-1; 8 nucleotides line up with TRBD1. There are 16 residues in the CDR3. The germline gives CDR1 SGHDT, CDR2 YYEEEE. Germline trimming cut 4 bases from V and 0 bases from J; bases unmatched to any gene: 8. The CDR3 here is CASSPQTGALNTEAFF. CDR3 coding DNA: TGTGCCAGCAGCCCACAGACAGGGGCCCTGAACACTGAAGCTTTCTTT.

The J gene is TRBJ1-5, the V gene TRBV28; the D gene is possibly TRBD1 (6 bases). V was clipped by 11 bases and J by 4 bases, with 12 bases between them. The CDR3 sequence is 12 residues long. CDR1 and CDR2 from the germline V gene are MDHEN and SYDVKM. CDR3 bases: TGTGCCTGCGGACAGTCTAATCAGCCCCAGCATTTT. This translates into CACGQSNQPQHF.

Only one count was recorded for this clone. The J gene is TRBJ1-4, the V gene TRBV7-2; D is unresolved. The CDR3 totals 12 residues. Trimming stripped 1 base from V and 8 bases from J, with 5 bases between. Germline V gene data show CDR1 as SGHTA and CDR2 as FQGNSA. The CDR3 DNA is TGTGCCAGCAGCTTAGTGCGGGAAAAACTGTTTTTT. This translates into CASSLVREKLFF.

This clone turned up a few times. This rearrangement joins TRBV4-3 to TRBJ1-4, with 7 bases fitting TRBD1. Per the germline V gene, CDR1 is LGHNA and CDR2 is YSLEER. With 2 bases clipped from V and 2 bases from J, the junction kept 8 bases outside the gene matches. The CDR3 sequence is 17 residues long. The CDR3, as DNA: TGCGCCAGCAGCCAAAACCCAGGGGGGAGGACTAATGAAAAACTGTTTTTT. Its protein is CASSQNPGGRTNEKLFF.

The chain recombines TRBV27 with TRBJ2-1, with 10 bases matching TRBD1. The CDR3 runs to 13 residues. Germline loops: CDR1 MNHEY, CDR2 SMNVEV (reference sequence). V lost 9 bases and J lost 5; bases outside the gene matches: 4. In nucleotides, the CDR3 is TGTGCCAGGCGGACAGGGGGGAACAATGAGCAGTTCTTC. Its translation is CARRTGGNNEQFF.

The gene calls are TRBV7-6 and TRBJ1-6; tentatively, D is TRBD1 (6 bases). The CDR3 consists of 15 residues. CDR1 is SGHVS, CDR2 FNYEAQ, per germline. V gave up 5 bases and J gave up 5 bases, with 13 bases separating them. CDR3 residues: CASSLGQQDNSPLHF. CDR3 nucleotide sequence: TGTGCCAGCAGCCTGGGACAACAAGATAATTCACCCCTCCACTTT. Full variable domain (missing parts from reference TRBV7-6 and TRBJ1-6): GAGVSQSPRYKVTKRGQDVALRCDPISGHVSLYWYRQALGQGPEFLTYFNYEAQQDKSGLPNDRFSAERPEGSISTLTIQRTEQRDSAMYRCASSLGQQDNSPLHFGNGTRLTVT.

Notes on this clone: Other nucleotide sequences in the sample specify the same CDR3. V gene TRBV7-3 combines with J gene TRBJ2-7; 9 bases are a match to TRBD1. The CDR3 sequence is 13 residues long. CDR1 and CDR2 from the germline V gene are SGHTA and FQGTGA. V trimming: 3 bases; J trimming: 4 bases; junction bases outside the gene matches: 1. The CDR3 here is CASSLGTGYEQYF. CDR3 sequence (DNA): TGTGCCAGCAGCTTGGGGACAGGGTACGAGCAGTACTTC. Full variable domain (missing parts from reference TRBV7-3 and TRBJ2-7): GAGVSQTPSNKVTEKGKYVELRCDPISGHTALYWYRQSLGQGPEFLIYFQGTGAADDSGLPNDRFFAVRPEGSVSTLKIQRTERGDSAVYLCASSLGTGYEQYFGPGTRLTVT.

This clone has only a few counts. The chain is built from TRBV10-3 and TRBJ1-5; D is undetermined. The CDR3 spans 15 residues. CDR1 ENHRY and CDR2 SYGVKD come from the germline V gene. The ends were cut back, 11 bases at V and 0 bases at J, with 17 bases in the middle. The CDR3 is CAPSRLEYSNQPQHF. The CDR3 region has the DNA TGTGCCCCCTCCCGGTTAGAGTATAGCAATCAGCCCCAGCATTTT.

The rearrangement links TRBV4-1 to TRBJ2-3, with 11 bases aligning to TRBD1. This CDR3 has 15 amino acids. Per the germline V gene, CDR1 is MGHRA and CDR2 is YSYEKL. V lost 3 bases to trimming and J lost 3 bases; unmatched junction nucleotides: 2. The CDR3 loop is CASSHGQGATDTQYF. The CDR3 DNA reads TGCGCCAGCAGCCACGGACAGGGGGCTACAGATACGCAGTATTTT.

V usage is TRBV7-9 and J usage is TRBJ2-3, with 8 nucleotides matching TRBD2. The CDR3 loop spans 15 amino acids. From germline, CDR1 is SEHNR and CDR2 FQNEAQ (reference sequence). Losses at the gene ends were 4 bases for V and 2 bases for J; bases not matched to a gene: 5. In DNA form, the CDR3 reads TGTGCCAGCAGCTCACCGGGACTAGACACAGATACGCAGTATTTT. This sequence encodes CASSSPGLDTDTQYF.

The J gene is TRBJ1-5, the V gene TRBV7-2; the match to TRBD1 covers 8 bases. The CDR3 sequence is 15 residues long. Trimming took 5 bases from V and 3 from J; bases not matched to a gene: 6. Germline V gene data show CDR1 as SGHTA and CDR2 as FQGNSA. The DNA of the CDR3 is TGTGCCAGCAGCGCGGACAGGGTTTTCAATCAGCCCCAGCATTTT. Protein sequence: CASSADRVFNQPQHF.

The rearrangement joins TRBV2 to TRBJ1-1; TRBD1 aligns across 7 bases. V was pared by 7 bases and J by 0 bases, with 11 bases of the junction left unmatched. CDR3 length: 16 amino acids. Germline CDR1 and CDR2: SNHLY and FYNNEI. The CDR3 DNA sequence: TGTGCCAGCAAAGGTCCGGCCAGGGGGATGAACACTGAAGCTTTCTTT. Translated, it gives CASKGPARGMNTEAFF.

The chain uses TRBV5-1 and TRBJ1-2; D unclear. Germline V gives CDR1 SGHRS, CDR2 YFSETQ. The CDR3 runs 11 residues. V shed 0 bases and J shed 7 bases, with 4 bases lying between them. The CDR3 loop is CASSLAGGYTF. CDR3 sequence (DNA): TGCGCCAGCAGCTTGGCGGGTGGCTACACCTTC.